The 5 T cell receptor beta chains reported below all come from one sample, sequenced in a study of T cells in Graves' hyperthyroidism and ophthalmopathy. The CDR3 regions of TCR beta were amplified from RNA transcripts. The HTBI primer set drove a first-round RT-PCR of the TCR CDR3. TCRdb redid the calling of the multiplex PCR reads with MiXCR, one entry per CDR3 protein. The table shows a few hundred thousand distinct CDR3 sequences, with 15% to 18% occurring only once. Sequenced: blood. The source of these receptors is a woman aged 18-29 years with Graves' hyperthyroidism.

The chain recombines TRBV5-1 with TRBJ2-5, with D maybe TRBD2 (6 bases). Germline V gene sequence: CDR1 SGHRS, CDR2 YFSETQ. V lost 1 base and J lost 1, with 17 bases in between. The CDR3 has 17 amino acids. The CDR3 spells CASSLSVSGSLQETQYF. For the CDR3, the DNA is TGCGCCAGCAGCTTGTCCGTTAGCGGAAGCCTCCAAGAGACCCAGTACTTC.

A few counts support this clonotype. This sequence joins TRBV7-2 and TRBJ2-6; no definite D call. CDR1 and CDR2 from the germline V gene are SGHTA and FQGNSA. Deletions cut 1 base from V and 4 bases from J, with 8 bases between. The CDR3 is made up of 15 amino acids. CDR3 residues: CASSLEPLGANVLTF. CDR3 sequence (DNA): TGTGCCAGCAGCTTAGAGCCGCTCGGGGCCAACGTCCTGACTTTC.

This clonotype was seen at least ten times. The chain joins TRBV7-9 to TRBJ2-5; no firm D call. The CDR3 has 14 residues. Germline V gene data show CDR1 as SEHNR and CDR2 as FQNEAQ (reference sequence). V was pared by 0 bases and J by 4 bases, with 9 bases between. CDR3 nucleotides: TGTGCCAGCAGCTTAGCTACAGTGGGAGAGACCCAGTACTTC. Encoded protein: CASSLATVGETQYF.

A few counts support this clonotype. The chain recombines TRBV13 with TRBJ2-7; no clear D. CDR1 is PRHDT and CDR2 is FYEKMQ in the germline V gene (reference sequence). V was shortened by 5 bases and J by 2 bases, with 22 bases between the two germline ends. CDR3 length equals 17 residues. The CDR3 sequence is CASSLNSQRSVPYEQYF. The CDR3 coding sequence is TGTGCCAGCAGCCTTAACAGCCAGAGGAGCGTTCCCTACGAGCAGTACTTC. The full variable domain, completed using reference TRBV13 and TRBJ2-7, is AAGVIQSPRHLIKEKRETATLKCYPIPRHDTVYWYQQGPGQDPQFLISFYEKMQSDKGSIPDRFSAQQFSDYHSELNMSSLELGDSALYFCASSLNSQRSVPYEQYFGPGTRLTVT.

As DNA, the CDR3 is TGCAGCGTTGAAGGTGTCACTGAAGCTTTCTTT. Amino acid sequence: CSVEGVTEAFF. V and J are TRBV29-1 and TRBJ1-1, with D hard to call. Germline CDR1 and CDR2: SQVTM and ANQGSEA. CDR3 length: 11 amino acids. Trimming stripped 1 base from V and 4 bases from J, with 4 bases between.